This passage covers 10 T cell receptor beta chains from one sample sequenced in a study of blood T cell repertoires in COVID-19. Sequencing was performed with immunoSEQ multiplex PCR; in TCRdb, only in-frame clones are kept and a portion is missing. The sample consists of 130,000 to 150,000 clones, 75% to 90% of them appearing once. The sample was peripheral blood. The receptors shown here come from a woman aged 55-70 years with active COVID-19.

This clone was seen once. The chain couples TRBV28 to TRBJ2-7, with D possibly matching TRBD1 (5 bases). This CDR3 is 12 amino acids long. CDR1 and CDR2 (germline): MDHEN, SYDVKM. Trimming removed 3 bases at V and 7 bases at J, with 10 bases between. The CDR3 DNA is TGTGCCAGCAGTTTCAGGGTAGGAGAGCAGTACTTC. Its translation is CASSFRVGEQYF.

This rearrangement joins TRBV6-5 to TRBJ1-5; a weak D match, TRBD1 (5 bases). Germline CDR1 MNHEY, CDR2 SVGAGI. This CDR3 spans 13 amino acids. Trimming removed 2 bases at V and 6 bases at J, with 8 bases between. This chain's CDR3 is CASSYTGGQPQHF. The CDR3 coding sequence is TGTGCCAGCAGTTACACGGGGGGTCAGCCCCAGCATTTT.

The V and J genes are TRBV6-5 and TRBJ2-7; TRBD2 aligns across 10 bases. The CDR3 is made up of 16 amino acids. Germline CDR1 and CDR2: MNHEY and SVGAGI. The V gene end was trimmed by 0 bases and the J gene end by 2 bases; junction bases not matched to a gene: 4. CDR3: CASSYSGSGRTYEQYF. The CDR3 DNA reads TGTGCCAGCAGTTACTCGGGTAGCGGGAGGACCTACGAGCAGTACTTC.

The chain joins TRBV19 to TRBJ2-5; a possible D gene is TRBD2 (5 bases). This CDR3 is 13 amino acids long. V shed 1 base and J shed 5 bases, with 8 bases lying between them. Germline V gene lookup returns CDR1 LNHDA and CDR2 SQIVND (reference sequence). The CDR3 region is CASSIGRGETQYF. CDR3 sequence (DNA): TGTGCCAGTAGTATAGGCCGAGGGGAGACCCAGTACTTC.

The rearrangement links TRBV6-2 or TRBV6-3 to TRBJ2-1; 10 bases map to TRBD1. CDR3 length equals 17 residues. Germline CDR1 MNHEY, CDR2 SVGEGT. V dropped 4 bases and J dropped 8; count of bases not matched to a gene: 14. The CDR3 sequence: CASSSYHEDRGADEQFF. CDR3 nucleotides: TGTGCCAGCAGTTCCTACCATGAGGACAGGGGGGCAGATGAGCAGTTCTTC.

The rearrangement uses TRBV7-9 and TRBJ2-7, with TRBD2 identical over 11 bases. Trimming took 4 bases from V and 10 from J; bases not matched to a gene: 12. Germline CDR1 SEHNR, CDR2 FQNEAQ (reference sequence). There are 15 residues in the CDR3. The chain's CDR3 is CASSSPASGRFEQYF. The CDR3 DNA reads as TGTGCCAGCAGCTCCCCCGCTAGCGGGAGGTTTGAACAGTACTTC.

V and J are TRBV18 and TRBJ1-2; 8 bases are shared with TRBD1. J was trimmed by 0 bases and V by 0 bases; bases with no gene match: 6. CDR1 KGHSH and CDR2 LQKENI come from the germline V gene. There are 17 residues in the CDR3. The CDR3 sequence is CASSPPQGARANYGYTF. The CDR3 DNA is TGTGCCAGCTCACCACCGCAGGGGGCGAGAGCTAACTATGGCTACACCTTC.

As to this clone: Distinct nucleotide sequences in the sample also encode this CDR3. The V call is TRBV5-4, the J call TRBJ2-3, with D unclear. CDR1 and CDR2 from the germline V gene are SGHNT and YYREEE (reference sequence). The V end was cut by 1 base, the J end by 0 bases, with 3 bases between. The CDR3 has 13 residues. As DNA, the CDR3 is TGTGCCAGCAGCTTGACTAGCACAGATACGCAGTATTTT. Residues: CASSLTSTDTQYF.

The genes are TRBV5-1 and TRBJ2-5; possible D gene TRBD1, 6 bases. Germline V gene data show CDR1 as SGHRS and CDR2 as YFSETQ. Trimming took off 0 bases at V and 3 bases at J, with 9 bases between the two ends. CDR3 length equals 14 residues. The CDR3 sequence is CASSLAQGKETQYF. Written as DNA, the CDR3 is TGCGCCAGCAGCTTGGCACAGGGTAAAGAGACCCAGTACTTC.

The CDR3 DNA reads as TGTGCCAGCAGCTTAGAAGTAGCGGGAGGGATCTACGAGCAGTACTTC. Translating it yields CASSLEVAGGIYEQYF. The chain carries TRBV7-6 and TRBJ2-7; TRBD2 agrees at 11 bases. The CDR3 is made up of 16 amino acids. Germline V gene sequence: CDR1 SGHVS, CDR2 FNYEAQ. J gave up 3 bases and V 1 base, and 5 bases lay outside the gene matches.